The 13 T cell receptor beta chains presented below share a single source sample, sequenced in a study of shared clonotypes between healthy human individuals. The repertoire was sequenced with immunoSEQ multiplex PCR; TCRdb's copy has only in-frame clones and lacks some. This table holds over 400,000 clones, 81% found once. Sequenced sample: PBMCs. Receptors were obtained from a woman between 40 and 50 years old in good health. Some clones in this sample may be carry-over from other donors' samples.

For the CDR3, the DNA is TGTGCCAGCAGCTTAGACATAGAGGGTGCAGGCTACACCTTC. Its protein is CASSLDIEGAGYTF. The chain employs TRBV11-3 and TRBJ1-2, with D unclear. With 0 bases removed from V and 8 bases from J, the gap between germline ends came to 13 bases. CDR3 length: 14 residues. Germline V gene lookup returns CDR1 SGHNT and CDR2 YENEEA.

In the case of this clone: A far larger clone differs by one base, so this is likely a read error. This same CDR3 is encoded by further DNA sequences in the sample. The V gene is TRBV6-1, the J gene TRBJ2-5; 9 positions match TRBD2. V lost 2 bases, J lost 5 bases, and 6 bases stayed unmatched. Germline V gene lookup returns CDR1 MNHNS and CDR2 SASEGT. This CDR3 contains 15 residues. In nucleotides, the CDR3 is TGTGCCAGCAGTGAAAAAGCGGGAGGACCTGAGACCCAGTACTTC. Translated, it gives CASSEKAGGPETQYF.

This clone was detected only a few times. The CDR3, as DNA: TGTGCCAGCAGCGAAGAGGGGCGGGAGTATATATACGAGCAGTACTTC. Translating gives CASSEEGREYIYEQYF. This sequence joins TRBV9 and TRBJ2-7; 7 nucleotides line up with TRBD2. The CDR3 has 16 amino acids. Trimming cost V 3 bases and J 4 bases; bases outside gene matches: 13. Germline V gives CDR1 SGDLS, CDR2 YYNGEE.

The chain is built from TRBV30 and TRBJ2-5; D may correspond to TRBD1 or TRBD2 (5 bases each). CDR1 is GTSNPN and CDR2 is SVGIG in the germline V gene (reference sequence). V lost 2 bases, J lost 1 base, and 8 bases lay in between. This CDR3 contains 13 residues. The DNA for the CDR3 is TGTGCCTGGAGTCGGGGCAGCCAAGAGACCCAGTACTTC. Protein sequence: CAWSRGSQETQYF.

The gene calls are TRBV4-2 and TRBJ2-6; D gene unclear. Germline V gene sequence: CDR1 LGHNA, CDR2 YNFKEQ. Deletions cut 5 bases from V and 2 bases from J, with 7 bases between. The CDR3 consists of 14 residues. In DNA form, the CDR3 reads TGTGCCAGCAGCGACGGGCCTGGGGCCAACGTCCTGACTTTC. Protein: CASSDGPGANVLTF.

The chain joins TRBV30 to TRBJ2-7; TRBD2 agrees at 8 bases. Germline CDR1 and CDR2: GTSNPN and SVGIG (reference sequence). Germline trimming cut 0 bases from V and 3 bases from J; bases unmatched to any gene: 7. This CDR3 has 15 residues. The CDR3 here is CAWSVGGSGNYEQYF. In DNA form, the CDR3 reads TGTGCCTGGAGTGTAGGGGGTAGCGGGAACTACGAGCAGTACTTC.

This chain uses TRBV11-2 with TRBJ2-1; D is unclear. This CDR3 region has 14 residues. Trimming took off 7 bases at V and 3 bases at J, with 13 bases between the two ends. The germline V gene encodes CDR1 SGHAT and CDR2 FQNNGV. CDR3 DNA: TGTGCCAGCACCCCCAGTCAGTACTACAATGAGCAGTTCTTC. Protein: CASTPSQYYNEQFF. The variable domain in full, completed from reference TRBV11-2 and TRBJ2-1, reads EAGVAQSPRYKIIEKRQSVAFWCNPISGHATLYWYQQILGQGPKLLIQFQNNGVVDDSQLPKDRFSAERLKGVDSTLKIQPAKLEDSAVYLCASTPSQYYNEQFFGPGTRLTVL.

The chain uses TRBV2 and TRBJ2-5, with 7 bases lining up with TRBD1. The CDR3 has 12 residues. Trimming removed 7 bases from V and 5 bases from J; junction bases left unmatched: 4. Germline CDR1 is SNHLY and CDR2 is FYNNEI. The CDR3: CASTQGKETQYF. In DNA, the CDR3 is TGTGCCAGCACACAGGGGAAGGAGACCCAGTACTTC.

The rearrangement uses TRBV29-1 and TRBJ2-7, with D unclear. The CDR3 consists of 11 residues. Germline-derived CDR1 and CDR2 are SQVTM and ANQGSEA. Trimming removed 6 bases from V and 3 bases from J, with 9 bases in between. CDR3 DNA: TGCAGCGTAGCATTTCTCTACGAGCAGTACTTC. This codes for CSVAFLYEQYF.

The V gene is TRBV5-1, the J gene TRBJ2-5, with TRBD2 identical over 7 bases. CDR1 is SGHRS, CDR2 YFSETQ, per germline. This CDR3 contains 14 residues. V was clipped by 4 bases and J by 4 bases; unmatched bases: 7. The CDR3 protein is CASSMAERGETQYF. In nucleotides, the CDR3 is TGCGCCAGCAGCATGGCGGAGCGGGGAGAGACCCAGTACTTC.

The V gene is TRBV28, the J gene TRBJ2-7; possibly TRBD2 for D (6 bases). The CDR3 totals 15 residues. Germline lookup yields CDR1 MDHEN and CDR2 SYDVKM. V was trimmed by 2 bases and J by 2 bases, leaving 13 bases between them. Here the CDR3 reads CASSLGGAGAYEQYF. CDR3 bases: TGTGCCAGCAGTTTAGGAGGGGCCGGAGCCTACGAGCAGTACTTC.

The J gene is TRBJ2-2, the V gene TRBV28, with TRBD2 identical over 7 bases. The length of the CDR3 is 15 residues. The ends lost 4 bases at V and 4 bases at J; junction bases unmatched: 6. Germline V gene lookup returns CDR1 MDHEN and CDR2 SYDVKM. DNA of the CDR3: TGTGCCAGCAGTTCCCCTGGACTAGTCACCGGGGAGCTGTTTTTT. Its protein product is CASSSPGLVTGELFF.

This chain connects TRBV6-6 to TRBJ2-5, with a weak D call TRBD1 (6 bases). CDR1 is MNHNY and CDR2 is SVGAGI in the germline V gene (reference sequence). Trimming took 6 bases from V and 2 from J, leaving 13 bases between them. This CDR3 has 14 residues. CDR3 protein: CASRPTGLQETQYF. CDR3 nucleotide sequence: TGTGCCAGCAGGCCGACAGGCCTACAAGAGACCCAGTACTTC.